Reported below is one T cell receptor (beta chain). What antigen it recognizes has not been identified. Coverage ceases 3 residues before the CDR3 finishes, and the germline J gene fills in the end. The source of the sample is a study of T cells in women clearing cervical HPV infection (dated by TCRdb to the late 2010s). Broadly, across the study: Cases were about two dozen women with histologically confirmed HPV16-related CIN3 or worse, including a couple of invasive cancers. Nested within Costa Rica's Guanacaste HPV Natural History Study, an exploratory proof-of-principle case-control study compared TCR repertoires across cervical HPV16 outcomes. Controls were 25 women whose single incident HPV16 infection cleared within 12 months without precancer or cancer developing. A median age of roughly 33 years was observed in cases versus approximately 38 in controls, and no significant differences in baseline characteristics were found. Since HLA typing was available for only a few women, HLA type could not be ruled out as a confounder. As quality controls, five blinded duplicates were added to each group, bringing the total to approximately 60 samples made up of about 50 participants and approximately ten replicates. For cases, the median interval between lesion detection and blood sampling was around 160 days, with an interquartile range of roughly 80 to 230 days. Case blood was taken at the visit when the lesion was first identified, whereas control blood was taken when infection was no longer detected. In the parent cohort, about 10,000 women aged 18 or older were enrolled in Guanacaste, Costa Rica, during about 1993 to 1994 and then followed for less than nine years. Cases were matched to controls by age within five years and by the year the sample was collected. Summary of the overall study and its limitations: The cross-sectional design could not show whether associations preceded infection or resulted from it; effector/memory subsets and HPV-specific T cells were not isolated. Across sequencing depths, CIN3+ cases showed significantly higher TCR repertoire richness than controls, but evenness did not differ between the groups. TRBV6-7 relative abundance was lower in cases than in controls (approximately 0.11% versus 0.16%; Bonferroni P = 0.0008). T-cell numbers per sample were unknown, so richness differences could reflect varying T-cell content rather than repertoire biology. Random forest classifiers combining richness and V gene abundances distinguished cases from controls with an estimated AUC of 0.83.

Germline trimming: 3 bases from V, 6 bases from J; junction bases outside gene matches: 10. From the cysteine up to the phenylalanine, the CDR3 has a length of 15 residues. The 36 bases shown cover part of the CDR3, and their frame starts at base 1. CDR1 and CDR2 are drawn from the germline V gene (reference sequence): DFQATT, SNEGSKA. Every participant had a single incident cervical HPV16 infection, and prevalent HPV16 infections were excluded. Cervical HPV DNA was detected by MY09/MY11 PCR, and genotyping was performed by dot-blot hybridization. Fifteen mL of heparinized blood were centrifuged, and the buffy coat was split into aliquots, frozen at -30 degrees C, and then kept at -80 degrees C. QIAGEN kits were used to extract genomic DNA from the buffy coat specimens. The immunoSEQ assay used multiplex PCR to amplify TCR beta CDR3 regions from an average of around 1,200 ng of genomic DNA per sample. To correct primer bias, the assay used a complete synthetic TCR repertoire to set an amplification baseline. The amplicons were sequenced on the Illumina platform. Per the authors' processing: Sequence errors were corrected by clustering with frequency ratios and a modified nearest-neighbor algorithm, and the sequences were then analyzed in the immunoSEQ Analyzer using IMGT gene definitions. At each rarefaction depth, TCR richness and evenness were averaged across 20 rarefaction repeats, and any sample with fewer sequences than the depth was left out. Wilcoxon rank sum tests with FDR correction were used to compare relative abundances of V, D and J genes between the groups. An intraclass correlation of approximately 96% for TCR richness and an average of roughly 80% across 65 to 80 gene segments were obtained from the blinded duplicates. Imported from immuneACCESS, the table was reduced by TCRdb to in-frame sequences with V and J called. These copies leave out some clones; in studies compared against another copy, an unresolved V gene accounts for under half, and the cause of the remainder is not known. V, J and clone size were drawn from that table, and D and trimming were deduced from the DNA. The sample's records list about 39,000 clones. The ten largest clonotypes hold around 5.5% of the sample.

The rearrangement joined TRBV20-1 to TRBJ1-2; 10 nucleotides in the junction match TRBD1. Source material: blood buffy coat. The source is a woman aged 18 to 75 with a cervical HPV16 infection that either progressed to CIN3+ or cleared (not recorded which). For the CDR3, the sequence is CSASHRQGAENGYTF. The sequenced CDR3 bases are TGCAGTGCTAGCCACAGACAGGGGGCGGAAAATGGC.